The source of this T cell receptor beta chain is a study of tumor and adjacent non-tumor tissue in lung cancer. Overall study context: Histology: 12 adenocarcinoma, a couple of squamous cell carcinoma, 1 small cell lung cancer. Study-level results: Top 100 clones took a larger repertoire share in normal lung. Compared with tumor, normal lung showed significantly lower TCR diversity.

Remarks on this clonotype: What it binds is unknown. Relative to the germline gene, one junction end is altered; a read error may explain this.

The template was RNA from unsorted bulk tissue. Chemotherapy-naive patients with new lung cancer underwent thoracic surgery in China, August–late 2014. Three rounds of nested PCR, following a modified ARM-PCR protocol, produced the TCRbeta library. TCRdb re-called the multiplex PCR reads through MiXCR, storing one row per CDR3 protein. The profile covers fewer than 80,000 distinct CDR3 sequences, with under 70% appearing a single time and roughly an eighth taken by the ten largest. This CDR3 comprises 20 residues. The germline gives CDR1 ENHRY, CDR2 SYGVKD. This sequence joins TRBV10-3 and TRBJ2-3; TRBD2 agrees at 16 bases. The sequencing input was lung tumor tissue. This receptor was identified in an older woman with non-small cell lung cancer. The CDR3 reads CAISDLVGLAGGSRADTQYF. The CDR3 bases are TGTGCCATCAGTGATCTCGTGGGACTAGCGGGAGGGAGCCGTGCAGATACACAGTATTTT.